Below are 8 T cell receptor beta chains sequenced from a single sample in a study of T cell responses to AZD1222 COVID-19 vaccine. Produced via immunoSEQ multiplex PCR; TCRdb's table is partial and in-frame only. The sample includes 100,000 to 150,000 clones, roughly nine tenths of them seen just once. The sample in question was peripheral blood, obtained on day 0 of AZD1222 vaccination. Source of these receptors: an adult in good health.

This clone was recorded once. The chain combines TRBV30 with TRBJ1-6; tentatively, D is TRBD1 (5 bases). The V and J ends lost 3 bases and 10 bases respectively, with 25 bases between them. The CDR3 runs 17 residues. Per the germline V gene, CDR1 is GTSNPN and CDR2 is SVGIG (reference sequence). The CDR3, as DNA: TGTGCCTGGAGATCCGGGACGTCGGGTTCAATTGACTCACCCCTCCACTTT. As protein: CAWRSGTSGSIDSPLHF.

The gene calls are TRBV6-5 and TRBJ2-1, with 12 bases matching TRBD2. CDR1 MNHEY and CDR2 SVGAGI come from the germline V gene. CDR3 length equals 16 residues. V shed 2 bases and J 4 bases; nucleotides not matched to a gene: 3. CDR3 sequence reads: CASSYRGLAGYNEQFF. The CDR3 DNA follows: TGTGCCAGCAGTTACCGAGGACTAGCGGGGTACAATGAGCAGTTCTTC.

The rearrangement joins TRBV28 to TRBJ2-3; TRBD1 aligns across 8 bases. The junction had 9 bases not matched to a gene; V was cut back by 5 bases and J by 5 bases. The CDR3 runs to 15 residues. Germline-derived CDR1 and CDR2 are MDHEN and SYDVKM. This CDR3 is CASSPQTGERDTQYF. The CDR3 DNA sequence: TGTGCCAGCAGTCCCCAGACAGGGGAGCGAGATACGCAGTATTTT.

The J gene is TRBJ2-1, the V gene TRBV18; the D gene is possibly TRBD1 (6 bases). From germline, CDR1 is KGHSH and CDR2 LQKENI. The CDR3 is 14 residues long. V lost 2 bases and J lost 3, with 8 bases in between. The CDR3 here is CASSPGGHYNEQFF. In DNA, the CDR3 is TGTGCCAGCTCACCAGGGGGCCACTACAATGAGCAGTTCTTC.

This clone showed up just a few times. V is TRBV27 and J is TRBJ2-6, with D perhaps matching TRBD1 (6 bases). The V and J ends lost 5 bases and 7 bases respectively, with 12 bases between them. CDR3 length: 14 amino acids. CDR1 is MNHEY and CDR2 is SMNVEV in the germline V gene (reference sequence). The CDR3 region has the DNA TGTGCCAGCAGTCCCTGGGACAAAGCCAACGTCCTGACTTTC. Translated, it gives CASSPWDKANVLTF.

The chain is built from TRBV6-5 and TRBJ1-2; tentative D call: TRBD1 (6 bases). CDR1 and CDR2 (germline): MNHEY, SVGAGI. With 7 bases removed from V and 4 bases from J, the gap between germline ends came to 10 bases. The CDR3 extends over 12 amino acids. In nucleotides, the CDR3 is TGTGCCAGCAAGGAAGGGGGCTATGGCTACACCTTC. It codes for CASKEGGYGYTF.

This clone was observed a handful of times. CDR3 in DNA: TGTGCCAGCAGCGGCGGCCTCACCGGGGAGCTGTTTTTT. Protein: CASSGGLTGELFF. V usage is TRBV5-5 and J usage is TRBJ2-2, with D uncertain. This CDR3 has 13 amino acids. The germline gives CDR1 SGHKS, CDR2 YYEKEE (reference sequence). V was clipped by 4 bases and J by 4 bases, with 8 bases between them.

The chain joins TRBV5-4 to TRBJ1-1, with no clear D. V was shortened by 4 bases and J by 4 bases, with 11 bases between the two germline ends. Germline loops: CDR1 SGHNT, CDR2 YYREEE (reference sequence). There are 13 residues in the CDR3. DNA for the CDR3: TGTGCCAGCAGCCCGCTATTGAGCACTGAAGCTTTCTTT. Translating it yields CASSPLLSTEAFF.